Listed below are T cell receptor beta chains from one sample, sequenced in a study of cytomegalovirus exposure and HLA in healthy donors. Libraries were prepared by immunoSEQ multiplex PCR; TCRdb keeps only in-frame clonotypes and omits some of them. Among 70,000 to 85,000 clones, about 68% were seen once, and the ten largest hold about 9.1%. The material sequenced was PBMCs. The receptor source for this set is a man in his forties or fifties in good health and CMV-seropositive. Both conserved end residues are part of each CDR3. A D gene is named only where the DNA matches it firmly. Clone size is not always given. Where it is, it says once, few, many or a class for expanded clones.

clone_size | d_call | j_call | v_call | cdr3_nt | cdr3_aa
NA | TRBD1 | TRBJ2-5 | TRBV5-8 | TGTGCCAGCATAAGGACAGGGCAAGAGACCCAGTACTTC | CASIRTGQETQYF
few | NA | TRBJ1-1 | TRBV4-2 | TGTGCCAGCAGCCAGGGGGACATGAACACTGAAGCTTTCTTT | CASSQGDMNTEAFF
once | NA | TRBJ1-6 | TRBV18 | TGTGCCAGCTCACCTCAACAGGGAAACTCACCCCTCCACTTT | CASSPQQGNSPLHF
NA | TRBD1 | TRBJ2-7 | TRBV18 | TGTGCCAGCTCACCCGGGACAGCCTCCTACGAGCAGTACTTC | CASSPGTASYEQYF
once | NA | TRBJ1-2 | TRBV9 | TGTGCCAGCAGCGTAGCCGACAGTGGCTACACCTTC | CASSVADSGYTF
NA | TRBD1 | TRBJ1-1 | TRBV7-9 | TGTGCCAGCAGGCGTCGGACAGGGGGTGAGGCTTTCTTT | CASRRRTGGEAFF
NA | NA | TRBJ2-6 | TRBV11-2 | TGTGCCAGCAGCTTATCTGGGCCGGGGGCCAACGTCCTGACTTTC | CASSLSGPGANVLTF
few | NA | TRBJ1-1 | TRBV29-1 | TGCAGCACCCTAACAGGGTCTCGGACTGAAGCTTTCTTT | CSTLTGSRTEAFF
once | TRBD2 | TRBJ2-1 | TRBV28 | TGTGCCGTAGGAGGAACTAGCGAGGCTAATGAGCAGTTCTTC | CAVGGTSEANEQFF
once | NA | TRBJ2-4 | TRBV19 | TGTGCCAGTAGTATTAATCCCGAAAACATTCAGTACTTC | CASSINPENIQYF
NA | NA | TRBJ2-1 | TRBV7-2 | TGTGCCAGCAGCGTACGGGACACCCCATACAATGAGCAGTTCTTC | CASSVRDTPYNEQFF